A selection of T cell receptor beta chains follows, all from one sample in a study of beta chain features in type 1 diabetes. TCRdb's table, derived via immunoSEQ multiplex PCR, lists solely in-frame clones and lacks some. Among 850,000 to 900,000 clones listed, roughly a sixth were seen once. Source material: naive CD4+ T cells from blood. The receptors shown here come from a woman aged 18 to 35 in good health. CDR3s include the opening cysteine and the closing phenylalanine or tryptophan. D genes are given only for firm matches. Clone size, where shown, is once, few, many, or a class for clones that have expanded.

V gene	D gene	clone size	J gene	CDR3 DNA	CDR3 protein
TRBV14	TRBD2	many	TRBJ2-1	TGTGCCAGCAGCCAAGCAAGCGGGATGCAGTTCTTC	CASSQASGMQFF
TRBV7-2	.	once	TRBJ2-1	TGTGCCAGCAGCTTATTAGATGAGCAGTTCTTC	CASSLLDEQFF
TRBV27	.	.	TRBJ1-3	TGTGCCAGCAGTTCAGATGGAAACACCATATATTTT	CASSSDGNTIYF
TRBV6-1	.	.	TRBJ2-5	TGTGCCAGCAGTGTCGGGGATTTGAAGACCCAGTACTTC	CASSVGDLKTQYF
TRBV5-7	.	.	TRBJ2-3	TGTGCCAGCAGCGTACCCTTCCGGGACTGTCACACAGATACGCAGTATTTT	CASSVPFRDCHTDTQYF
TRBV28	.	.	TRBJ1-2	TGTGCCAGCTACGGCCAGGGTGTTGGTGGCTACACCTTC	CASYGQGVGGYTF
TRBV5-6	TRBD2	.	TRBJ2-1	TGTGCCAGCAGGAAAGGGACTAGCGTTCATGAGCAGTTCTTC	CASRKGTSVHEQFF
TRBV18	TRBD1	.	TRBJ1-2	TGTGCCAGCTCACCCAGGACAGGGTGGGACTATGGCTACACCTTC	CASSPRTGWDYGYTF
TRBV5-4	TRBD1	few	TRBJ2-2	TGTGCCAGCAAGGTGGGACAGGGCGTAGCCGGGGAGCTGTTTTTT	CASKVGQGVAGELFF
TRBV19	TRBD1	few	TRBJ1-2	TGTGCCAGTAGTATCCGGACAGGTGCACGCTATGGCTACACCTTC	CASSIRTGARYGYTF
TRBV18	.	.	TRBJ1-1	TGTGCCAGCTCACGAACACAGGAGAACACTGAAGCTTTCTTT	CASSRTQENTEAFF
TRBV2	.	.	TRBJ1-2	TGTGCCACCCAAAGACAAGCTAGCTATGGCTACACCTTC	CATQRQASYGYTF
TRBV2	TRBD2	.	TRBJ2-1	TGTGCCAGCAGCTTACTAGCGGGAGAGTACAATGAGCAGTTCTTC	CASSLLAGEYNEQFF
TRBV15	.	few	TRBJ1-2	TGTGCCACCAGCAGAGACCGAGGCGGAACGACCTATGGCTACACCTTC	CATSRDRGGTTYGYTF
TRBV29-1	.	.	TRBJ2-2	TGCAGCGTTGCTAGGACAGATAACACCGGGGAGCTGTTTTTT	CSVARTDNTGELFF
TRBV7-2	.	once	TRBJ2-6	TGTGCCAGCAGCTCATTTATCTCTGGGGCCAACGTCCTGACTTTC	CASSSFISGANVLTF
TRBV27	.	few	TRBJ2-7	TGTGCCAGCAGTTCGTTTCCCCACTACGAGCAGTACTTC	CASSSFPHYEQYF
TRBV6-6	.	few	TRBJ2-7	TGTGCCAGCAAGGGGGGGGTCTACGAGCAGTACTTC	CASKGGVYEQYF
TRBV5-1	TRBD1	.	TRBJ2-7	TGCGCCAGCAGCTCAGAAGGACAGGGACCCAACGAGCAGTACTTC	CASSSEGQGPNEQYF
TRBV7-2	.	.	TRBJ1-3	TGTGCCAGCAGCTTATCATCTGGAAACACCATATATTTT	CASSLSSGNTIYF
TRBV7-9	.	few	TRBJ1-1	TGTGCCAGCAGCTTTAAGGGCAATTACACTGAAGCTTTCTTT	CASSFKGNYTEAFF
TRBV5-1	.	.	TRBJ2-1	TGCGCCAGCCTAAAGACAGGAGAATCCTACAATGAGCAGTTCTTC	CASLKTGESYNEQFF
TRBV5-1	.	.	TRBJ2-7	TGCGCCAGCAGCATTCTCGTCGGCCACGAGCAGTACTTC	CASSILVGHEQYF
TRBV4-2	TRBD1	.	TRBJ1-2	TGTGCCAGCAGCCGGGATGCCCGGGACAGGGCCGACCGCAACTATGGCTACACCTTC	CASSRDARDRADRNYGYTF
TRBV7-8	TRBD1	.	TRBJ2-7	TGTGCCAGCAGCTTTGGGACAGGCTCCTACGAGCAGTACTTC	CASSFGTGSYEQYF
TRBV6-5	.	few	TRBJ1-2	TGTGCCAGCAGTCCCACGGGTCTAAACTATGGCTACACCTTC	CASSPTGLNYGYTF
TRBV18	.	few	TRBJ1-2	TGTGCCAGCTCCCCCAGCAGGGGCGGGAGCTATGGCTACACCTTC	CASSPSRGGSYGYTF
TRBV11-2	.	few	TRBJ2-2	TGTGCCAGCGAGAGCGGACTGGTCAACACCGGGGAGCTGTTTTTT	CASESGLVNTGELFF
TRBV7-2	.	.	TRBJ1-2	TGTGCCAGCAGCATAACGACAGTCTATGGCTACACCTTC	CASSITTVYGYTF
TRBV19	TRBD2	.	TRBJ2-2	TGTGCCAGTAGTATCTACGGACTAGTAAACACCGGGGAGCTGTTTTTT	CASSIYGLVNTGELFF
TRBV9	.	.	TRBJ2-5	TGTGCCAGCAGCAAAACAGGGACGGAGACCCAGTACTTC	CASSKTGTETQYF
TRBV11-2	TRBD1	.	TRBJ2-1	TGTGCCAGCAGCCTAGACAGGGACCCTTACAATGAGCAGTTCTTC	CASSLDRDPYNEQFF
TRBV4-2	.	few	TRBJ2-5	TGTGCCAGCAGCCGCGGGGCAGGGGTGGAGACCCAGTACTTC	CASSRGAGVETQYF
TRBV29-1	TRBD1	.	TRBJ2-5	TGCAGCGTTGAAGGAGAGACAGGGTTAGAGACCCAGTACTTC	CSVEGETGLETQYF
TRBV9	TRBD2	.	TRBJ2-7	TGTGCCAGCAGCGTTACTAGCGGGAGCTACGAGCAGTACTTC	CASSVTSGSYEQYF
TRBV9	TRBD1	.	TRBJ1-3	TGTGCCAGCAGCGTACTTCAGGGACAGAGCTCTGGAAACACCATATATTTT	CASSVLQGQSSGNTIYF
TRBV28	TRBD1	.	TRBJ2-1	TGTGCCAGCAGTTCATACGGCGTGGGACAGGGAAAGGTGGGTGAGCAGTTCTTC	CASSSYGVGQGKVGEQFF
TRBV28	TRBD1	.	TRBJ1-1	TGTGCCAGCCTAGGGGGCGAGGGCACTGAAGCTTTCTTT	CASLGGEGTEAFF
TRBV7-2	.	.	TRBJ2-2	TGTGCCAGCAGGGATACAGGGAATTCTGCCGGGGAGCTGTTTTTT	CASRDTGNSAGELFF
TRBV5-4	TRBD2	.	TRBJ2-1	TGTGCCAGCAACCTAGCGGGAGGGTGGTACAATGAGCAGTTCTTC	CASNLAGGWYNEQFF
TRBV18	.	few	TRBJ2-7	TGTGCCAGCTCACCACTAGCATTGAGTGACGAGCAGTACTTC	CASSPLALSDEQYF
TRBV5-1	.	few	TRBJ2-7	TGCGCCAGCAGCTCCCGGCCCGACAGAGCCTACGAGCAGTACTTC	CASSSRPDRAYEQYF
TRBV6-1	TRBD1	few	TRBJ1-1	TGTGCCAGCGGTACAGGGGGCGCGGGAGACACTGAAGCTTTCTTT	CASGTGGAGDTEAFF
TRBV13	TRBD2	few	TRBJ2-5	TGTGCCAGCAGCTCGGAAACGGGGACTAGCGGGAAGGAGACCCAGTACTTC	CASSSETGTSGKETQYF
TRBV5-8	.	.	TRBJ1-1	TGTGCCAGCAGCTTTCTTCACAACACTGAAGCTTTCTTT	CASSFLHNTEAFF
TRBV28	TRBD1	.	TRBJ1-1	TGTGCCAGCAGTATATACAGGGGGTTAGACACTGAAGCTTTCTTT	CASSIYRGLDTEAFF